This T cell receptor beta chain was identified during a study of OX40 agonist ivuxolimab in advanced cancers. Looking at the study overall: Patients were treated with ivuxolimab, an agonistic anti-OX40 (CD134) antibody. The study's findings and limits: Antigens targeted by the expanded peripheral T cells were not determined.

Concerning this clone itself: Antigen unknown.

TCRdb keeps only in-frame clones here, not all; method: immunoSEQ multiplex PCR. This table holds some 28,000 clones, about 90% found once. Anyone with autoimmune disease history or systemic immunosuppression was excluded. The sampling schedule covered blood at baseline, cycle 4 day 1, and cycle 7 day 1. The CDR3 sequence is 15 residues long. V lost 3 bases and J 2 bases, leaving 10 bases between the germline ends. Germline CDR1 MNHEY, CDR2 SMNVEV (reference sequence). The source of this sequence is an adult with an advanced solid tumor such as melanoma, head and neck, liver or kidney cancer. The chain joins TRBV27 to TRBJ1-4; D is ambiguous. This sample comprised CD4+ or CD8+ T cells sorted from blood, obtained in a trial of the OX40 agonist ivuxolimab. CDR3 in DNA: TGTGCCAGCAGTTTTCGGCGGGGTACTAATGAAAAACTGTTTTTT. Its protein is CASSFRRGTNEKLFF.